The subject of this entry is one T cell receptor beta chain. The table came from immunoSEQ multiplex PCR; TCRdb's copy has only in-frame clones and leaves some out. The sample carries about 99,000 clones, 84% recorded once. This record belongs to a study of blood T cell repertoires in COVID-19. The CDR3 has 16 amino acids. Trimming left V 4 bases short and J 2 bases short, with 15 bases between. CDR1 and CDR2 from the germline V gene are MNHEY and SVGAGI. This chain uses TRBV6-5 with TRBJ2-1; D possibly corresponds to TRBD1 (7 bases). This TCR was sampled from a human donor in a cohort sampled during active or convalescent COVID-19. The sequenced sample consisted of peripheral blood. CDR3 nucleotide sequence: TGTGCCAGCAGTTCCAGGGGGGCCGGGACCTACAATGAGCAGTTCTTC. As protein: CASSSRGAGTYNEQFF.